The subject of this entry is one TCR beta chain. Its antigen is unknown. CDR1 and CDR2 from the germline V gene are SEHNR and FQNEAQ (reference sequence). This CDR3 contains 13 residues. V was pared by 6 bases and J by 1 base, with 9 bases between. The sample belongs to a study of T cell responses to AZD1222 COVID-19 vaccine. General study results and limits: A rise in Spike-specific TCR breadth and depth followed two AZD1222 doses. Unmutated variant regions are reportedly targeted by nearly half of spike-specific TCRs. Seropositive AZD1222 recipients at baseline numbered only five or six. All repertoire sampling was performed exclusively after the peak T cell response.

Here immunoSEQ multiplex PCR was the method, and the copy in TCRdb shows in-frame clones only, minus some. The sample holds over 150,000 clones, around 87% seen once. The sample consisted of peripheral blood, taken 28 days after the second AZD1222 dose. This chain connects TRBV7-9 to TRBJ1-1; unclear D gene. This receptor was obtained from an adult who received the AZD1222 COVID-19 vaccine. CDR3 DNA: TGTGCCAGCAGACAAGGAGGGAACACTGAAGCTTTCTTT. It encodes CASRQGGNTEAFF.